This TCR beta chain was captured in a study of shared clonotypes between healthy human individuals (dated by TCRdb to the early 2020s). For the study in its entirety: A couple of women and a few men aged 18 to 49 years were included in the cohort. Leukapheresis yielded between about 0.9 and 9 billion PBMCs per donor. For each donor, CD4 naive and CD4 memory were each given three plates, CD8 naive was given two plates, and CD8 memory was given one plate. To increase sequencing depth and limit assay-specific biases, different laboratories used diverse techniques to prepare libraries and sequence TCR repertoires. Blood TCR repertoires of five healthy adults were deeply sequenced to estimate repertoire size and the extent of clonotype sharing between individuals.

TCR CDR3 regions were amplified from genomic DNA by multiplex PCR using the deep immunoSEQ assay. Genomic DNA extracted from each cell subset was distributed evenly over all wells of several immunoSEQ 96-well plates, and each plate served as one replicate. Each replicate PCR for sorted subsets received about 0.2 ug genomic DNA, equal to roughly 33,000 T cell genomes. Purified libraries were measured with a Qubit 3.0 fluorometer, size-checked on a Bioanalyzer 2100, and measured again with the KAPA Library Quantification kit. Each immunoSEQ 96-well plate was sequenced on its own single-read 150-cycle Illumina NextSeq 550 flow cell. From the authors' description of their analysis: Because only junctional sequences without quality scores were contained in the immunoSEQ output, filtering matching that applied to full-length reads could not be performed. To assign V/J genes and CDR3, sequences were annotated using PyIR, a Python wrapper for IgBLAST v1.9, with IMGT germline references. Reads were filtered out if the reads had weak V/J assignments (E-value above 1e-6), no CDR3, stop codons, out-of-frame junctions, or ambiguous translated residues. V3J clonotypes were defined as sequences sharing an identical inferred V gene, J gene, and CDR3 amino acid sequence. Percentage overlap between repertoires was computed as shared unique clonotypes divided by the size of the smaller repertoire. Richness of each repertoire was evaluated using RTK rarefaction, the Chao1 estimator, and Recon v2.1 estimates of unobserved clonotypes. OLGA was used to compute generation probabilities for all TCRbeta clonotypes that the gDNA method yielded from a handful of donors. TCRdb's version of the immuneACCESS table is confined to in-frame rearrangements and falls short of the full clone set. An unresolved V gene accounts for under half of the shortfall where checked; the remainder is of unknown origin. That table supplies the V and J calls and clone size; D and trimming were determined from the DNA. This sample comprises some 980,000 clones, over 75% of them detected only once. Jointly, the top ten make up approximately 1.5% of the sample.

Worth noting for this clone: The antigen it binds to is not known. One base away there is no much larger clone; base qualities are not given. Other nucleotide sequences in the sample specify the same CDR3.

Healthy HIV-negative adults with no recently reported acute infections or vaccinations were included as donors. All donors were Caucasian adults living in Nashville, Tennessee, USA. CD4+ T cells were enriched through magnetic negative selection, after which naive cells were positively selected on CD45RA and the remaining negative fraction served as the memory subset. Blood was collected by leukapheresis, and PBMCs were isolated by Ficoll-Histopaque density gradient centrifugation and then cryopreserved in liquid nitrogen vapor phase. Purity and quantity of every magnetically sorted T cell population were checked by analytical flow cytometry. From each sorted fraction, genomic DNA was isolated and quantified by UV absorbance on a Nanodrop 2000c. The germline V gene (reference sequence) specifies DFQATT as CDR1 and SNEGSKA as CDR2. From the cysteine up to the phenylalanine, the CDR3 has a length of 11 residues. This entry keeps only the CDR3 DNA: 33 bases, framed from base 1. V is shortened by 3 bases, J by 6 bases, and the region joining them spans 9 bases.

Overall study results and their limits: Sharing across a handful of donors was observed for roughly 5% of naive CD4, under 4% of naive CD8, 2.3% of memory CD4, and around 0.4% of memory CD8 clonotypes. Based on pairwise subsampling, the degree of clonotype sharing among donors was expected to be affected by sequencing depth. The small number of donors limited the genetic and exposure-history diversity represented. Naive subsets generally had larger estimated clonotype richness than memory subsets did. Compared with non-shared clonotypes, clonotypes shared by all four sorted-subset donors had higher generation probabilities. Sampling was restricted to blood, and TCR repertoires in tissue are likely to differ from TCR repertoires in blood. Even with the large sequencing depth, rarefaction of the sorted-subset datasets indicated that sequencing was incomplete.

The receptor chain draws on TRBV20-1 and TRBJ2-7, with TRBD2 tentatively as D gene (6 bases match). Material: memory CD4+ T cells sorted from blood. This sample's cell subset or site label indicates: CD45RA-negative fraction. The TCR was taken from a man younger than 35 in good health. For the CDR3, the sequence is CSASGGGEQYF. DNA sequence: TGCAGTGCTAGTGGGGGAGGCGAGCAGTACTTC.